This TCR beta chain was sequenced in a study of T cell responses to AZD1222 COVID-19 vaccine. The trim removed 4 bases at V and 6 bases at J, leaving 14 bases unmatched. Germline lookup yields CDR1 SGHTS and CDR2 YDEGEE. The length of the CDR3 is 17 residues. Some clones are missing from TCRdb's copy, which holds only in-frame ones; the method was immunoSEQ multiplex PCR. The sample records 120,000 or so clones, roughly 90% being singletons. This clonotype originated in an adult in good health. The chain links TRBV5-8 to TRBJ2-3, with 10 nucleotides matching TRBD2. This specimen was peripheral blood, taken on day 0 of AZD1222 vaccination. The CDR3 bases are TGTGCCAGCAGCAAGGGAACTAGCGGGAAAACTACCGATACGCAGTATTTT. This sequence encodes CASSKGTSGKTTDTQYF.